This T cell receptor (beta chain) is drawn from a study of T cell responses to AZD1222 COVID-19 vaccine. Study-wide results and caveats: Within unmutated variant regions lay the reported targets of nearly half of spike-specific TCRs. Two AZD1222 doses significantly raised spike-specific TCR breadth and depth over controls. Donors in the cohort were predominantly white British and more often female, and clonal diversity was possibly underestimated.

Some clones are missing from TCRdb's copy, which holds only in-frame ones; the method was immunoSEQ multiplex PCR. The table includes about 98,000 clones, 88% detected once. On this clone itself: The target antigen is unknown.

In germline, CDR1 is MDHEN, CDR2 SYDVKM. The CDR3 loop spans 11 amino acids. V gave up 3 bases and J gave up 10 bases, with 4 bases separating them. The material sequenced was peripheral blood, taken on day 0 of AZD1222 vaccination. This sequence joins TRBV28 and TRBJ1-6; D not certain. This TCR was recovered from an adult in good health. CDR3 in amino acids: CASSFKSPLHF. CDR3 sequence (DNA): TGTGCCAGCAGTTTCAAATCACCCCTCCACTTT. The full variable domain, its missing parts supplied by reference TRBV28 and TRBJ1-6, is DVKVTQSSRYLVKRTGEKVFLECVQDMDHENMFWYRQDPGLGLRLIYFSYDVKMKEKGDIPEGYSVSREKKERFSLILESASTNQTSMYLCASSFKSPLHFGNGTRLTVT.